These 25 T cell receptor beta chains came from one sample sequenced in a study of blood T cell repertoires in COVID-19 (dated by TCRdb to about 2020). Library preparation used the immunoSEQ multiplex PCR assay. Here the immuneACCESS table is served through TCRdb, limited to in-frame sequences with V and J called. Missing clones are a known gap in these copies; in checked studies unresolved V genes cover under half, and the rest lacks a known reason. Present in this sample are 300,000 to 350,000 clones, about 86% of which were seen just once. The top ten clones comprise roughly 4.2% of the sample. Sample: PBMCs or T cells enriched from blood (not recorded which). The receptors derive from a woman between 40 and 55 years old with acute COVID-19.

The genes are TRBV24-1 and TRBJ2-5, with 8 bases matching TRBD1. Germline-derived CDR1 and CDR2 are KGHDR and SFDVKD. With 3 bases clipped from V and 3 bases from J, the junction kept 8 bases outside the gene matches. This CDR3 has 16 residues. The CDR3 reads CATSDPQAGGKETQYF. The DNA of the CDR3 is TGTGCCACCAGTGATCCCCAGGCAGGGGGCAAAGAGACCCAGTACTTC.

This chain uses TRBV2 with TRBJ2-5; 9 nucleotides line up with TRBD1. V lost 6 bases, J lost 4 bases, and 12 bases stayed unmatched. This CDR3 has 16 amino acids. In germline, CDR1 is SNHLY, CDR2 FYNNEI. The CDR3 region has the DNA TGTGCCAGCAGGAGGGGGACAGGGTTACTCGGAGAGACCCAGTACTTC. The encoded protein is CASRRGTGLLGETQYF.

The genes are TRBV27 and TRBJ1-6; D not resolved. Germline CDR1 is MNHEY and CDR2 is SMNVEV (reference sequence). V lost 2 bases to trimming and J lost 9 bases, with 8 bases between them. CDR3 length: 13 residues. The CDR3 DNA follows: TGTGCCAGCAGTTTAGTGGTCGGTTCACCCCTCCACTTT. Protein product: CASSLVVGSPLHF.

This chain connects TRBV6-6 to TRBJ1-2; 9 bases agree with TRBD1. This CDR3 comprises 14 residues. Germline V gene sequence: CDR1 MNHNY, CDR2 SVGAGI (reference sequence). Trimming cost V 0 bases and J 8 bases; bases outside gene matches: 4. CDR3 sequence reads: CASSYSLTGGGYTF. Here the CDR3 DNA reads TGTGCCAGCAGTTACTCGTTAACAGGGGGCGGCTACACCTTC.

CDR3 region: CASSQQGASYNEQFF. In nucleotides, the CDR3 is TGTGCCAGCAGCCAACAGGGGGCTTCCTACAATGAGCAGTTCTTC. The rearrangement links TRBV5-8 to TRBJ2-1, with 9 bases that match TRBD1. Germline V gene lookup returns CDR1 SGHTS and CDR2 YDEGEE. J was trimmed by 1 base and V by 4 bases; bases with no gene match: 3. The CDR3 runs 15 residues.

The CDR3 is CASINPTGNTEAFF. CDR3 sequence (DNA): TGTGCCAGTATAAATCCGACAGGTAACACTGAAGCTTTCTTT. J is TRBJ1-1 and V is TRBV19; D might be TRBD1 (6 bases). Looked up from germline, CDR1 is LNHDA and CDR2 is SQIVND (reference sequence). V was shortened by 7 bases and J by 2 bases, with 14 bases between the two germline ends. The CDR3 is 14 amino acids.

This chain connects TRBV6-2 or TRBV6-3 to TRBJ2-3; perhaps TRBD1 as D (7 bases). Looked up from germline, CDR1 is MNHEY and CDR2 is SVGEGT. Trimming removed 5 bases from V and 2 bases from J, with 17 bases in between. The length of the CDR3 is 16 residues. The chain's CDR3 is CASSTWTGGATDTQYF. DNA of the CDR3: TGTGCCAGCAGTACATGGACAGGAGGGGCCACAGATACGCAGTATTTT.

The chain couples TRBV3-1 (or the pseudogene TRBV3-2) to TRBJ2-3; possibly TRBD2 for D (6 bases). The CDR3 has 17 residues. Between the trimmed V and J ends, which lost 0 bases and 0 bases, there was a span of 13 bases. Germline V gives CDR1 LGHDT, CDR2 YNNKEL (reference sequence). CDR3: CASSQDSAGVSTDTQYF. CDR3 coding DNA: TGTGCCAGCAGCCAAGATTCAGCGGGTGTTAGCACAGATACGCAGTATTTT.

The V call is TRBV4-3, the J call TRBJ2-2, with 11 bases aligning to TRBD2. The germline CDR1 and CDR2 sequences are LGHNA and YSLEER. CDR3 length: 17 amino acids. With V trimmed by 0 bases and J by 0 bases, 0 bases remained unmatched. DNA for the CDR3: TGCGCCAGCAGCCAAGAACTAGCGGGGGCGAACACCGGGGAGCTGTTTTTT. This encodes CASSQELAGANTGELFF.

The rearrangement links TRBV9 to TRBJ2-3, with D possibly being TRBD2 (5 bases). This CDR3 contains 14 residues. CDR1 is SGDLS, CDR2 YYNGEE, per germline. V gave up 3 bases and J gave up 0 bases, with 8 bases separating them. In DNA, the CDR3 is TGTGCCAGCAGCGCAAGCGGTAGCACAGATACGCAGTATTTT. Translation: CASSASGSTDTQYF.

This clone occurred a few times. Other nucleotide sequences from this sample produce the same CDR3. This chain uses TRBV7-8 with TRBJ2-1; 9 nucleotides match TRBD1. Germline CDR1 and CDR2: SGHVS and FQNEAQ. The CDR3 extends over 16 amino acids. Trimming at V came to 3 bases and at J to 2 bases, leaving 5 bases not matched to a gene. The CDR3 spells CASSFPGQGPYNEQFF. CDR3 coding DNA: TGTGCCAGCAGCTTCCCGGGACAGGGTCCCTACAATGAGCAGTTCTTC.

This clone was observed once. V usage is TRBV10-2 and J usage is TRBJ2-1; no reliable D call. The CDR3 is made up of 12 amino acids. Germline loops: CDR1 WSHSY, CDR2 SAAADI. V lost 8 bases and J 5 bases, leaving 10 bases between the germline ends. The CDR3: CASSVTDNEQFF. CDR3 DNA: TGCGCCAGCTCGGTCACAGACAATGAGCAGTTCTTC.

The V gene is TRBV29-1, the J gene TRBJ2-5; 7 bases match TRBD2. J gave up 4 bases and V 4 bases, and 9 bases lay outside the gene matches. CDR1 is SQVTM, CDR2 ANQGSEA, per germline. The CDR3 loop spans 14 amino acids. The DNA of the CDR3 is TGCAGCGTTGGCGGGGGATTCTTAGGAGAGACCCAGTACTTC. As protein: CSVGGGFLGETQYF.

The CDR3, as DNA: TGTGCCAGTAGTATTTGGCAGTCCCCCTACGAGCAGTACTTC. This codes for CASSIWQSPYEQYF. The chain has TRBV19 and TRBJ2-7, with D hard to call. Trimming removed 3 bases from V and 2 bases from J, with 11 bases in between. Germline V gives CDR1 LNHDA, CDR2 SQIVND (reference sequence). This CDR3 region has 14 residues.

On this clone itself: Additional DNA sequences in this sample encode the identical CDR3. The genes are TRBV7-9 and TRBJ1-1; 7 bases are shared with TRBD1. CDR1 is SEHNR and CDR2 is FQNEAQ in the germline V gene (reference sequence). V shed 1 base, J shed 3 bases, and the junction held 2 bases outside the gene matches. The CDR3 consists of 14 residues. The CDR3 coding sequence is TGTGCCAGCAGCTTAGGACAGGGCGACACTGAAGCTTTCTTT. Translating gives CASSLGQGDTEAFF.

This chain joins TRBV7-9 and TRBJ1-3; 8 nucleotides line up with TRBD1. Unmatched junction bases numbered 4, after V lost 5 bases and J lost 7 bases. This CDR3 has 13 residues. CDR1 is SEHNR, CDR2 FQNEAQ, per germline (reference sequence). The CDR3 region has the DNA TGTGCCAGCAGCCTGACAGGGGAGAACACCATATATTTT. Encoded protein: CASSLTGENTIYF.

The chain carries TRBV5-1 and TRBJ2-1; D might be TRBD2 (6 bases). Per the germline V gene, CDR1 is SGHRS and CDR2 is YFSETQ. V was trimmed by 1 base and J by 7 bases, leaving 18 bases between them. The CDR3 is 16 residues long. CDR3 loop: CASSLMYNGGGNEQFF. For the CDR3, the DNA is TGCGCCAGCAGCTTGATGTACAACGGGGGTGGAAATGAGCAGTTCTTC.

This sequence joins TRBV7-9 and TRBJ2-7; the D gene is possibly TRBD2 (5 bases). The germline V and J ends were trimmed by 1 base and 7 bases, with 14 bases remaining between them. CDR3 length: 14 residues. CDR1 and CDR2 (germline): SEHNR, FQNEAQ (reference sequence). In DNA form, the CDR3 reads TGTGCCAGCAGCTTAGTACTGGGATCGGGGGAGCAGTACTTC. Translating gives CASSLVLGSGEQYF.

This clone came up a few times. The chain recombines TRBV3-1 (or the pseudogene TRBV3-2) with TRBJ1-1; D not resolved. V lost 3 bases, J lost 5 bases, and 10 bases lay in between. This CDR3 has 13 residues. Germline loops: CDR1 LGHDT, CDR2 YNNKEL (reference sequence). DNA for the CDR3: TGTGCCAGCAGCCAGCAAGAACTGACTGAAGCTTTCTTT. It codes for CASSQQELTEAFF.

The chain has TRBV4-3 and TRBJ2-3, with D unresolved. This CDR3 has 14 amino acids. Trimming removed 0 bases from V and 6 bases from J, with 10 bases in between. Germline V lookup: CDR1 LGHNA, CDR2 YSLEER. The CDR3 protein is CASSQDTSRDTQYF. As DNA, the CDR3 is TGCGCCAGCAGCCAAGATACGAGCAGGGATACGCAGTATTTT.

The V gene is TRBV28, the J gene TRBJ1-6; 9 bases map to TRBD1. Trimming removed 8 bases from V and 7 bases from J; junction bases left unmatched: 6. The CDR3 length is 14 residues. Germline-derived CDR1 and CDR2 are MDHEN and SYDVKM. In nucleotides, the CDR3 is TGTGCCAGCTCGGGCGGGACAGGGAATTCACCCCTCCACTTT. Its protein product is CASSGGTGNSPLHF.

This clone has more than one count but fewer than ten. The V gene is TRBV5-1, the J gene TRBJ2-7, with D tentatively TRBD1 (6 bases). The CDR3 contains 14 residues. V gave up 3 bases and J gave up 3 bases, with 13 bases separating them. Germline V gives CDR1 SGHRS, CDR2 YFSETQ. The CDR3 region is CASSYRTENYEQYF. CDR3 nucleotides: TGCGCCAGCAGCTATCGGACAGAGAACTACGAGCAGTACTTC.

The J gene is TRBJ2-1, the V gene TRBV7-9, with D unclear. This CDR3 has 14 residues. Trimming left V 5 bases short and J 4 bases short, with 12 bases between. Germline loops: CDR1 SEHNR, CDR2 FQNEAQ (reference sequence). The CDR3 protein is CASSPETPYNEQFF. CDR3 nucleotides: TGTGCCAGCAGCCCCGAGACACCTTACAATGAGCAGTTCTTC. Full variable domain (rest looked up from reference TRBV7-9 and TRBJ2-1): DTGVSQNPRHKITKRGQNVTFRCDPISEHNRLYWYRQTLGQGPEFLTYFQNEAQLEKSRLLSDRFSAERPKGSFSTLEIQRTEQGDSAMYLCASSPETPYNEQFFGPGTRLTVL.

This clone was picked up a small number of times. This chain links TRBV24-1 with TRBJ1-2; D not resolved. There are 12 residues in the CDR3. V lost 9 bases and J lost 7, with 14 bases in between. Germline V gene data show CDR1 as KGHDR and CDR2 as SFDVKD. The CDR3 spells CATSYPPSGYTF. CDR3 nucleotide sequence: TGTGCCACCTCCTATCCTCCAAGTGGCTACACCTTC.

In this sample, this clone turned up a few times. The CDR3 nucleotides read TGTGCCAGCAGCTTTAGCGGGCCTCCCTACGAGCAGTACTTC. This gives the protein CASSFSGPPYEQYF. The gene calls are TRBV7-8 and TRBJ2-7, with 7 bases aligning to TRBD2. V was clipped by 3 bases and J by 2 bases; unmatched bases: 4. The CDR3 consists of 14 residues. Germline CDR1 and CDR2: SGHVS and FQNEAQ.